This TCR beta chain was captured by sequencing in a study of blood T cell repertoires in COVID-19. Study information: Both acute and convalescent COVID-19 samples were obtained from the United States, Italy and Spain. The analysed material was cDNA or gDNA that came from T cells, B-cell-depleted T cells, or PBMCs.

The J segment lost 6 bases and the V segment lost 4 bases, leaving 7 bases of the junction unmatched. This CDR3 is 14 amino acids long. The germline V gene has CDR1 KGHDR and CDR2 SFDVKD. Authors' data handling: For nucleated cells, counts were estimated from reference gene primer amplification. Sequencing used immunoSEQ multiplex PCR; TCRdb keeps in-frame clones, though not all of them. The V and J calls and clone size were taken over from that table, and D and trimming were inferred from the DNA. This sample has about 97,000 clones; 70% to 85% occur once, and the top ten carry approximately 9.9%. This chain uses TRBV24-1 with TRBJ1-1; 7 positions agree with TRBD1. Sequenced sample: peripheral blood. This TCR was recovered from a man in his fifties or sixties with active or convalescent COVID-19. DNA for the CDR3: TGTGCCACCAGTGACGCTTCGACAGGGCCTGAAGCTTTCTTT. Translation gives CATSDASTGPEAFF.